A selection of T cell receptor beta chains follows, all from one sample in a study of early T cells in non-severe SARS-CoV-2 infection. TCRdb reanalysed the 5' RACE reads using MiXCR and keeps one entry per CDR3 protein. The table shows about 80,000 distinct CDR3 sequences, with more than 10% occurring only once. Sequenced sample: whole blood. These receptors all come from an adult who was a healthcare worker with PCR-confirmed SARS-CoV-2 infection or an uninfected control (not recorded which). CDR3s include the opening cysteine and the closing phenylalanine or tryptophan. D genes are given only for firm matches. Rows may omit the clone size; those that give it use once, few, many or a size class.

D gene: -; clone size: -; V gene: TRBV30; J gene: TRBJ1-3; CDR3 protein: CAWKRSENTIYF; CDR3 DNA: TGTGCCTGGAAAAGGTCTGAAAACACCATATATTTT
D gene: TRBD2; clone size: many; V gene: TRBV4-2; J gene: TRBJ2-1; CDR3 protein: CASSQDSTSGSYNEQFF; CDR3 DNA: TGTGCCAGCAGCCAAGATTCGACTAGCGGGAGTTACAATGAGCAGTTCTTC
D gene: -; clone size: many; V gene: TRBV4-1; J gene: TRBJ2-5; CDR3 protein: CASSQDHLEAYQETQYF; CDR3 DNA: TGCGCCAGCAGCCAAGATCACCTGGAGGCGTACCAAGAGACCCAGTACTTC
D gene: -; clone size: few; V gene: TRBV18; J gene: TRBJ2-3; CDR3 protein: CASSPLGAGGDTQYF; CDR3 DNA: TGTGCCAGCTCACCCCTGGGTGCCGGAGGAGATACGCAGTATTTT
D gene: -; clone size: -; V gene: TRBV28; J gene: TRBJ1-1; CDR3 protein: CASSTVILTFF; CDR3 DNA: TGTGCCAGCAGTACAGTTATTCTAACTTTCTTT
D gene: -; clone size: -; V gene: TRBV7-3; J gene: TRBJ2-5; CDR3 protein: CASSPSGRGPREAQYF; CDR3 DNA: TGTGCCAGCAGCCCCTCCGGTCGGGGGCCCAGGGAGGCCCAGTACTTC
D gene: -; clone size: many; V gene: TRBV7-2; J gene: TRBJ2-3; CDR3 protein: CASSLVTGLGDTQYF; CDR3 DNA: TGTGCCAGCAGCTTAGTTACCGGGCTTGGAGATACGCAGTATTTT
D gene: TRBD2; clone size: many; V gene: TRBV20-1; J gene: TRBJ2-3; CDR3 protein: CSAKSGLAGAQGPTDTQYF; CDR3 DNA: TGCAGTGCCAAGTCGGGACTAGCGGGAGCCCAGGGTCCCACAGATACGCAGTATTTT
D gene: TRBD1; clone size: few; V gene: TRBV28; J gene: TRBJ2-4; CDR3 protein: CASSFTGGRGAKNIQYF; CDR3 DNA: TGTGCCAGCAGTTTCACAGGGGGCCGGGGAGCCAAAAACATTCAGTACTTC
D gene: -; clone size: -; V gene: TRBV5-1; J gene: TRBJ2-5; CDR3 protein: CASSPEGIIETQYF; CDR3 DNA: TGCGCCAGCAGCCCGGAGGGTATTATAGAGACCCAGTACTTC
D gene: -; clone size: few; V gene: TRBV12-3/TRBV12-4; J gene: TRBJ2-6; CDR3 protein: CASSPTVSSGANVLTF; CDR3 DNA: TGTGCCAGCAGTCCGACAGTAAGCTCTGGGGCCAACGTCCTGACTTTC
D gene: -; clone size: -; V gene: TRBV9; J gene: TRBJ2-1; CDR3 protein: CASSVWGSYNEQFF; CDR3 DNA: TGTGCCAGCAGCGTATGGGGCTCCTACAATGAGCAGTTCTTC
D gene: TRBD2; clone size: many; V gene: TRBV5-1; J gene: TRBJ2-3; CDR3 protein: CASRTSGSTDTQYF; CDR3 DNA: TGCGCCAGTAGGACTAGCGGAAGCACAGATACGCAGTATTTT
D gene: -; clone size: -; V gene: TRBV20-1; J gene: TRBJ2-3; CDR3 protein: CSARGLFTDTQYF; CDR3 DNA: TGCAGTGCTAGGGGACTGTTCACAGATACGCAGTATTTT
D gene: -; clone size: -; V gene: TRBV20-1; J gene: TRBJ1-3; CDR3 protein: CSARDRASSGNTIYF; CDR3 DNA: TGCAGTGCTAGAGACCGGGCTAGCTCTGGAAACACCATATATTTT
D gene: -; clone size: many; V gene: TRBV28; J gene: TRBJ1-1; CDR3 protein: CASSLEANTEAFF; CDR3 DNA: TGTGCCAGCAGTTTAGAGGCGAACACTGAAGCTTTCTTT
D gene: -; clone size: -; V gene: TRBV12-3/TRBV12-4; J gene: TRBJ2-5; CDR3 protein: CASTPGPEETQYF; CDR3 DNA: TGTGCCAGCACCCCGGGGCCGGAAGAGACCCAGTACTTC
D gene: -; clone size: few; V gene: TRBV21-1; J gene: TRBJ2-4; CDR3 protein: CASSKALAGNIAKNIQYF; CDR3 DNA: TGTGCCAGCAGCAAAGCGCTAGCGGGGAATATAGCCAAAAACATTCAGTACTTC
D gene: -; clone size: many; V gene: TRBV25-1; J gene: TRBJ2-5; CDR3 protein: CASRGTGTQETQYF; CDR3 DNA: TGTGCCAGCAGGGGTACAGGGACCCAAGAGACCCAGTACTTC
D gene: -; clone size: many; V gene: TRBV7-2; J gene: TRBJ1-4; CDR3 protein: CASSFLFRGEKLFF; CDR3 DNA: TGTGCCAGCAGCTTCCTATTCCGGGGTGAAAAACTGTTTTTT
D gene: TRBD1; clone size: few; V gene: TRBV24-1; J gene: TRBJ2-5; CDR3 protein: CATSSPGGHPTDMYQETQYF; CDR3 DNA: TGTGCCACCAGTTCTCCAGGGGGACACCCGACTGATATGTACCAAGAGACCCAGTACTTC
D gene: -; clone size: -; V gene: TRBV20-1; J gene: TRBJ2-1; CDR3 protein: CSARDAGFYNEQFF; CDR3 DNA: TGCAGTGCTAGAGATGCGGGATTCTACAATGAGCAGTTCTTC
D gene: -; clone size: many; V gene: TRBV3-1; J gene: TRBJ2-4; CDR3 protein: CASSPGLLVLAKNIQYF; CDR3 DNA: TGTGCCAGCAGCCCTGGACTTTTAGTCCTAGCCAAAAACATTCAGTACTTC
D gene: -; clone size: few; V gene: TRBV6-6; J gene: TRBJ2-3; CDR3 protein: CASSEPRTSTDTQYF; CDR3 DNA: TGTGCCAGCAGCGAGCCCCGGACTAGCACAGATACGCAGTATTTT